The source of this TCR beta chain is a study of OX40 agonist ivuxolimab in advanced cancers. Overall study context: Ivuxolimab doses were 0.01, 0.1, 0.3, 1.5, 3 or 10 mg/kg every 2 weeks. Whole-study results and caveats: CD8+ T cells showed, on average, more clonal expansion than CD4+ cells.

The CDR3 runs to 12 residues. V lost 6 bases, J lost 3 bases, and 9 bases lay in between. Germline values: CDR1 MDHEN, CDR2 SYDVKM. The data were produced by immunoSEQ multiplex PCR, yet TCRdb's version contains in-frame clones alone and is incomplete. The repertoire holds 15,000 to 20,000 clones, with about 83% as singletons. About this clone: Antigen specificity is unknown.

Systemic immunosuppression or a history of autoimmune disease excluded patients. The sequences come from CD4+ or CD8+ T cells sorted from blood, collected in a trial of the OX40 agonist ivuxolimab. The chain couples TRBV28 to TRBJ2-7; D gene unclear. The receptor was derived from an adult with an advanced solid tumor such as melanoma, head and neck, liver or kidney cancer. Written as DNA, the CDR3 is TGTGCCAGCAGGTCAGGCGGCTACGAGCAGTACTTC. Translation gives CASRSGGYEQYF. The complete variable domain, with remaining parts taken from reference TRBV28 and TRBJ2-7, reads DVKVTQSSRYLVKRTGEKVFLECVQDMDHENMFWYRQDPGLGLRLIYFSYDVKMKEKGDIPEGYSVSREKKERFSLILESASTNQTSMYLCASRSGGYEQYFGPGTRLTVT.